This T cell receptor beta chain was captured by sequencing in a study of CD8+ T cells in alopecia areata. Study summary: In an open-label trial, patients got 5 to 10 mg tofacitinib twice daily.

After isolation, RNA underwent reverse transcription to generate cDNA as the sequencing template. Libraries were prepared by immunoSEQ multiplex PCR; TCRdb keeps only in-frame clonotypes and omits some of them. The data show around 270,000 clones, with roughly 64% seen just once and approximately 1.7% held by the top ten. The study, taken as a whole, reports: While tofacitinib was given, many expanded lesional clones persisted in scalp and blood. Among the 100 top clones, expanded CD8+ clones, like scalp clonality, were significantly decreased by tofacitinib.

For this clone: The antigen is not known.

Treatment specified: oral pan-JAK inhibitor, 5-10 mg twice daily. It was from alopecia areata patients that lesional scalp punch biopsies and peripheral blood were collected. This receptor was obtained from a human donor with alopecia areata. The specimen was CD4+ T cells sorted from blood, collected at week 24, from a patient treated with tofacitinib.

Here the CDR3 DNA reads TGTGCCAGCAGCTTTCGGGGACTAGCGGATCACTCCTACGAGCAGTACTTC. Residues: CASSFRGLADHSYEQYF. The rearrangement uses TRBV5-4 and TRBJ2-7; 11 positions agree with TRBD2. The CDR3 is 17 amino acids. Germline lookup yields CDR1 SGHNT and CDR2 YYREEE (reference sequence). After removal of 2 bases from V and 0 bases from J, the junction contained 7 bases not matched to a gene.